This record covers a single T cell receptor (beta chain). No antigen is known for it. Clones were read by immunoSEQ multiplex PCR, and TCRdb kept only the in-frame ones, dropping some. This sample yields 60,000 to 85,000 clones, of which about 89% are seen a single time; about 0.52% belongs to the top ten. The sample originates from a study of OX40 agonist ivuxolimab in advanced cancers. Study findings and constraints: No antigen was identified for the clonally expanded peripheral T cells.

The CDR3 totals 15 residues. The germline gives CDR1 LNHDA, CDR2 SQIVND (reference sequence). V shed 2 bases, J shed 4 bases, and the junction held 3 bases outside the gene matches. Sequenced here: CD4+ or CD8+ T cells sorted from blood, sampled in a trial of the OX40 agonist ivuxolimab. This receptor was identified in an adult with an advanced solid tumor such as melanoma, head and neck, liver or kidney cancer. The gene calls are TRBV19 and TRBJ2-1; 9 bases align to TRBD1. CDR3 region: CASSIRGQGYNEQFF. CDR3 bases: TGTGCCAGTAGTATAAGGGGACAGGGTTACAATGAGCAGTTCTTC.